Each of the 8 T cell receptor beta chains below was sequenced from the same sample in a study of technical replicates of blood from a handful of donors. Clones were read by immunoSEQ multiplex PCR, and TCRdb kept only the in-frame ones, dropping some. The sample has about 83,000 clones, about 96% seen once; the top ten hold 0.31%. The sequencing sample was made of T cells isolated from PBMCs. Source of these receptors: a human donor in good health.

The V and J genes are TRBV19 and TRBJ2-3; a possible D gene is TRBD1 (5 bases). The CDR3 loop spans 14 amino acids. Germline V gene sequence: CDR1 LNHDA, CDR2 SQIVND (reference sequence). V shed 7 bases and J shed 4 bases, with 15 bases lying between them. The CDR3 coding sequence is TGTGCCAGTACCCCAGGGCGAGGAGCAGATACGCAGTATTTT. Translated, it gives CASTPGRGADTQYF.

The gene calls are TRBV9 and TRBJ2-7; the D is unclear. V lost 3 bases, J lost 4 bases, and 8 bases lay in between. The germline V gene has CDR1 SGDLS and CDR2 YYNGEE. The CDR3 covers 12 residues. The CDR3 here is CASSGPTYEQYF. The CDR3 coding sequence is TGTGCCAGCAGCGGTCCCACTTACGAGCAGTACTTC.

The V and J genes are TRBV29-1 and TRBJ2-2; D might be TRBD1 (5 bases). V was clipped by 4 bases and J by 1 base, with 10 bases between them. Germline CDR1 is SQVTM and CDR2 is ANQGSEA. The CDR3 extends over 14 amino acids. This CDR3 is CSVVLQGNTGELFF. The CDR3 coding sequence is TGCAGCGTTGTGCTCCAGGGGAACACCGGGGAGCTGTTTTTT.

The chain couples TRBV7-2 to TRBJ2-1, with 8 bases that match TRBD2. CDR1 is SGHTA, CDR2 FQGNSA, per germline. The CDR3 totals 14 residues. V was pared by 4 bases and J by 8 bases, with 7 bases of the junction left unmatched. The DNA for the CDR3 is TGTGCCAGCAGCTCTGGCGGGAGGTTACATGAGCAGTTCTTC. It translates to CASSSGGRLHEQFF. Full variable domain (outside the CDR3, taken from reference TRBV7-2 and TRBJ2-1): GAGVSQSPSNKVTEKGKDVELRCDPISGHTALYWYRQSLGQGLEFLIYFQGNSAPDKSGLPSDRFSAERTGGSVSTLTIQRTQQEDSAVYLCASSSGGRLHEQFFGPGTRLTVL.

This clone was observed once. The CDR3 nucleotides read TGTGCCAGCAGCCTGCAGGGGGCTGGCGAGCAGTACTTC. Amino acid sequence: CASSLQGAGEQYF. The V and J genes are TRBV11-2 and TRBJ2-7; 8 bases map to TRBD1. CDR1 SGHAT and CDR2 FQNNGV come from the germline V gene. V dropped 5 bases and J dropped 6; count of bases not matched to a gene: 6. CDR3 length equals 13 residues. The entire variable domain, with the rest obtained from reference TRBV11-2 and TRBJ2-7, is as follows: EAGVAQSPRYKIIEKRQSVAFWCNPISGHATLYWYQQILGQGPKLLIQFQNNGVVDDSQLPKDRFSAERLKGVDSTLKIQPAKLEDSAVYLCASSLQGAGEQYFGPGTRLTVT.

The chain couples TRBV6-5 to TRBJ1-1; 10 bases agree with TRBD1. V lost 7 bases to trimming and J lost 4 bases; unmatched junction nucleotides: 6. The CDR3 consists of 14 residues. Germline V CDR1 and CDR2: MNHEY, SVGAGI. The CDR3: CASISTGGFTEAFF. CDR3 nucleotide sequence: TGTGCCAGCATTTCGACAGGGGGCTTCACTGAAGCTTTCTTT.

The chain combines TRBV11-2 with TRBJ2-7; D remains ambiguous. Trimming cost V 3 bases and J 0 bases, with 6 bases left between them. Germline CDR1 SGHAT, CDR2 FQNNGV. The CDR3 runs 13 residues. Here the CDR3 reads CASSFRLSYEQYF. Written as DNA, the CDR3 is TGTGCCAGCAGCTTTCGACTCTCCTACGAGCAGTACTTC.

The chain is built from TRBV30 and TRBJ2-5; 7 bases fit TRBD1. The CDR3 loop spans 14 amino acids. Unmatched junction bases numbered 2, after V lost 1 base and J lost 0 bases. Germline V gives CDR1 GTSNPN, CDR2 SVGIG (reference sequence). The CDR3 DNA follows: TGTGCCTGGAGTGCGACAGGGTACCAAGAGACCCAGTACTTC. Translated, it gives CAWSATGYQETQYF.